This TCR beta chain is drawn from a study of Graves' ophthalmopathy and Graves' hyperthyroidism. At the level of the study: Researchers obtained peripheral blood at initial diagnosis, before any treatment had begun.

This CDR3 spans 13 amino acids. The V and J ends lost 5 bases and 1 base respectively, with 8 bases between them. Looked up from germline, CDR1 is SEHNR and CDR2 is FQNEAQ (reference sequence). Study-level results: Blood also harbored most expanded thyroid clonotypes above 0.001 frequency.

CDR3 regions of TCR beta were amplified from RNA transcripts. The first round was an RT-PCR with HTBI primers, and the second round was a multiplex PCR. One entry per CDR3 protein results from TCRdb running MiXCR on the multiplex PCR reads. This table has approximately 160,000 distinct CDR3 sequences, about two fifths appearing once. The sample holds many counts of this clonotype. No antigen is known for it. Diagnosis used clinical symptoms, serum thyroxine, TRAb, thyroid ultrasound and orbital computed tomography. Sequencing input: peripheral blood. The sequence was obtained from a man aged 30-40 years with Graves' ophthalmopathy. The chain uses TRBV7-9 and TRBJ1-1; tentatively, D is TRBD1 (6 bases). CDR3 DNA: TGTGCCAGCAGCGAGGACAGGAACACTGAAGCTTTCTTT. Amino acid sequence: CASSEDRNTEAFF.